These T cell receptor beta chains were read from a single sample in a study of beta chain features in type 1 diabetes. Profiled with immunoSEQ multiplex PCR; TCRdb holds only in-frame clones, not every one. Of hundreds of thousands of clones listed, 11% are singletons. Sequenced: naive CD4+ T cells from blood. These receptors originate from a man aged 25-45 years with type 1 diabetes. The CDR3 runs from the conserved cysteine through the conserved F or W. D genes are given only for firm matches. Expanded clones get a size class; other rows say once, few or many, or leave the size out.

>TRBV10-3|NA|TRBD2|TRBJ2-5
CAISFLAGGETQYF
TGTGCCATCAGTTTCCTAGCGGGTGGGGAGACCCAGTACTTC
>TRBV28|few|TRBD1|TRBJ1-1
CASSTGVSGTEAFF
TGTGCCAGCAGTACAGGGGTTTCGGGGACTGAAGCTTTCTTT
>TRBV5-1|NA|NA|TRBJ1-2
CASSLEVGNYGYTF
TGCGCCAGCAGCTTGGAGGTGGGCAACTATGGCTACACCTTC
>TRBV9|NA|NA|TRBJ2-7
CASSPRTDQRYEQYF
TGTGCCAGCAGCCCCCGGACAGACCAACGGTACGAGCAGTACTTC
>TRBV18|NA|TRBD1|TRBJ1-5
CASSLDRGNQPQHF
TGTGCCAGCTCCCTGGACAGGGGCAATCAGCCCCAGCATTTT
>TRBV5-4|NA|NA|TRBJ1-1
CASSFTGTTEAFF
TGTGCCAGCAGCTTTACAGGGACCACTGAAGCTTTCTTT
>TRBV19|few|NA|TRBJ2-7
CASSRRQGISYEQYF
TGTGCCAGTAGTCGACGCCAGGGAATCTCCTACGAGCAGTACTTC
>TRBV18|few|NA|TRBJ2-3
CASSPRTVASTDTQYF
TGTGCCAGCTCACCACGAACAGTTGCTAGCACAGATACGCAGTATTTT
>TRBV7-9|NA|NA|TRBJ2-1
CASTLDYKQFF
TGTGCCAGCACCTTGGACTATAAGCAGTTCTTC
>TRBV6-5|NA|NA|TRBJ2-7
CAVTEPRSYEQYF
TGTGCCGTCACAGAACCCCGCTCCTACGAGCAGTACTTC
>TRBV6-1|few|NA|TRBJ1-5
CASSEDQGGSYQPQHF
TGTGCCAGCAGTGAAGATCAAGGGGGTTCCTATCAGCCCCAGCATTTT
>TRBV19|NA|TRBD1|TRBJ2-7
CASSPGQRRYEQYF
TGTGCCAGTAGTCCGGGACAGCGACGCTACGAGCAGTACTTC
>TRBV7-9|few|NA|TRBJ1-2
CASSFASNYGYTF
TGTGCCAGCAGCTTCGCGAGTAACTATGGCTACACCTTC
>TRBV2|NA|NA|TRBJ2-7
CASSEFTYEQYF
TGTGCCAGCAGCGAATTCACATACGAGCAGTACTTC
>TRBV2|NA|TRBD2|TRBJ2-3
CASSEERGNLDTQYF
TGTGCCAGCAGTGAAGAGCGGGGGAACCTAGATACGCAGTATTTT
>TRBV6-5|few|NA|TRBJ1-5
CASSRGLSNQPQHF
TGTGCCAGCAGTAGGGGATTGAGCAATCAGCCCCAGCATTTT
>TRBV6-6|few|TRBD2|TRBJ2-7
CASSWGGSLNEQYF
TGTGCCAGCAGTTGGGGGGGGTCGCTTAACGAGCAGTACTTC
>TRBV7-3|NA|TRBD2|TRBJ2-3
CASSLAGGDTQYF
TGTGCCAGCAGCTTAGCGGGGGGCGATACGCAGTATTTT
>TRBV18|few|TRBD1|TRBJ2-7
CASSPSQGETYEQYF
TGTGCCAGCTCACCTTCCCAGGGGGAAACCTACGAGCAGTACTTC
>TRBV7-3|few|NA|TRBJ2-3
CASSPSTDTQYF
TGTGCCAGCAGCCCTAGCACAGATACGCAGTATTTT
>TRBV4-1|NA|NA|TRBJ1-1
CASSPLNRVSTEAFF
TGCGCCAGCAGCCCCCTCAACAGGGTAAGCACTGAAGCTTTCTTT
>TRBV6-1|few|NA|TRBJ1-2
CASSEVHGGYGYTF
TGTGCCAGCAGTGAAGTTCATGGGGGGTATGGCTACACCTTC
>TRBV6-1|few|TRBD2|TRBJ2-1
CASSVGRAGGIEQFF
TGTGCCAGCAGTGTCGGGCGAGCGGGGGGGATTGAGCAGTTCTTC
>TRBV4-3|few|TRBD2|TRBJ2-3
CASSQDRLAGGRDTQYF
TGCGCCAGCAGCCAAGATCGCCTAGCGGGGGGCAGGGATACGCAGTATTTT
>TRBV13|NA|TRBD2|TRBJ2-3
CASSHFGTSGGASTDTQYF
TGTGCCAGCAGCCACTTCGGGACTAGCGGGGGAGCAAGCACAGATACGCAGTATTTT
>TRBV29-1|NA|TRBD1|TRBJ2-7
CSVEGQHYEQYF
TGCAGCGTTGAGGGACAGCACTACGAGCAGTACTTC
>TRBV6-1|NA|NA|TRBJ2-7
CASSEADPTGGYEQYF
TGTGCCAGCAGTGAAGCAGACCCCACAGGAGGGTACGAGCAGTACTTC
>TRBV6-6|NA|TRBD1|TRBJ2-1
CASSQQGNEQFF
TGTGCCAGCAGTCAACAGGGGAATGAGCAGTTCTTC
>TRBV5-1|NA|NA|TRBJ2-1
CASNELLTAGNEQFF
TGCGCCAGCAATGAGCTTCTCACAGCAGGGAATGAGCAGTTCTTC
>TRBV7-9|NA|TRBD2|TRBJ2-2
CASSFRRGATGELFF
TGTGCCAGCAGCTTCCGGCGGGGGGCCACCGGGGAGCTGTTTTTT
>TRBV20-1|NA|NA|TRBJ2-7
CSATGVGGQYF
TGCAGTGCCACCGGGGTAGGGGGGCAGTACTTC
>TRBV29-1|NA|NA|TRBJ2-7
CSVGPRTGNYEQYF
TGCAGCGTTGGACCTCGAACAGGGAATTACGAGCAGTACTTC
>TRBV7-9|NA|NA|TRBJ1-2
CASSLGGYGYTF
TGTGCCAGCAGCTTGGGAGGCTATGGCTACACCTTC
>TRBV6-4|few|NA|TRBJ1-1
CASSATGNTEAFF
TGTGCCAGCAGTGCGACAGGGAACACTGAAGCTTTCTTT
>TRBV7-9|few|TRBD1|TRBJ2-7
CASSPTGRNEQYF
TGTGCCAGCAGCCCGACAGGGAGAAACGAGCAGTACTTC
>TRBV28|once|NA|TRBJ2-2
CATPGQNTGELFF
TGTGCCACTCCGGGACAAAACACCGGGGAGCTGTTTTTT
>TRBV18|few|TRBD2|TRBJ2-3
CASSPTSGGTDTQYF
TGTGCCAGCTCTCCCACTAGCGGGGGCACAGATACGCAGTATTTT
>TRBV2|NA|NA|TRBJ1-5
CASSEFLQNQPQHF
TGTGCCAGCAGTGAATTCCTACAGAATCAGCCCCAGCATTTT
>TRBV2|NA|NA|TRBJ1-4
CASGTPATNEKLFF
TGTGCCTCCGGGACACCTGCAACTAATGAAAAACTGTTTTTT
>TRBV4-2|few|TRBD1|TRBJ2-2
CASSPRTGTGELFF
TGTGCCAGCAGCCCGCGGACAGGGACCGGGGAGCTGTTTTTT
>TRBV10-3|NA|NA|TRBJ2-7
CAISELQAGYEQYF
TGTGCCATCAGTGAGTTACAGGCCGGCTACGAGCAGTACTTC
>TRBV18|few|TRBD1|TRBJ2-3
CASSLGRQGASDTQYF
TGTGCCAGCTCGCTGGGGCGTCAGGGGGCCTCAGATACGCAGTATTTT
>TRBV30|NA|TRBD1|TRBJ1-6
CAWGTDYNSPLHF
TGTGCCTGGGGGACAGACTATAATTCACCCCTCCACTTT
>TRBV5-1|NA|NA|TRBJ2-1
CASRSLMSSYNEQFF
TGCGCCAGCAGATCCCTAATGAGCTCCTACAATGAGCAGTTCTTC
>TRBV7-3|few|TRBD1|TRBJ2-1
CASSLTSAGTGNEQFF
TGTGCCAGCAGCTTAACGTCCGCCGGGACAGGGAATGAGCAGTTCTTC
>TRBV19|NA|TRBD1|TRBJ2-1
CASREGQGTANEQFF
TGTGCCAGTAGGGAGGGACAGGGGACTGCAAATGAGCAGTTCTTC
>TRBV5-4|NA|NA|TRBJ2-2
CASSWDTPNTGELFF
TGTGCCAGCAGCTGGGACACTCCGAACACCGGGGAGCTGTTTTTT
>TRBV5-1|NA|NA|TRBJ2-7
CASSSTPLQGGEQYF
TGCGCCAGCAGCTCCACTCCCCTTCAGGGAGGCGAGCAGTACTTC
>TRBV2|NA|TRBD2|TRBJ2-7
CASSEGLAAEQYF
TGTGCCAGCAGTGAAGGACTAGCGGCCGAGCAGTACTTC
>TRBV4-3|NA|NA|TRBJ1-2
CASSRDVTAGYYGYTF
TGCGCCAGCAGCCGAGACGTTACGGCGGGGTACTATGGCTACACCTTC
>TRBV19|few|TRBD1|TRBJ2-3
CASSDRGSTDTQYF
TGTGCCAGTAGTGACAGGGGGAGCACAGATACGCAGTATTTT
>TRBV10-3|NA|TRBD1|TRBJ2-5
CAISGTGNQETQYF
TGTGCCATCAGCGGGACAGGGAACCAAGAGACCCAGTACTTC
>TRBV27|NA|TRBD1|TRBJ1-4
CASSRGQRHEKLFF
TGTGCCAGCAGTAGGGGACAGCGCCATGAAAAACTGTTTTTT